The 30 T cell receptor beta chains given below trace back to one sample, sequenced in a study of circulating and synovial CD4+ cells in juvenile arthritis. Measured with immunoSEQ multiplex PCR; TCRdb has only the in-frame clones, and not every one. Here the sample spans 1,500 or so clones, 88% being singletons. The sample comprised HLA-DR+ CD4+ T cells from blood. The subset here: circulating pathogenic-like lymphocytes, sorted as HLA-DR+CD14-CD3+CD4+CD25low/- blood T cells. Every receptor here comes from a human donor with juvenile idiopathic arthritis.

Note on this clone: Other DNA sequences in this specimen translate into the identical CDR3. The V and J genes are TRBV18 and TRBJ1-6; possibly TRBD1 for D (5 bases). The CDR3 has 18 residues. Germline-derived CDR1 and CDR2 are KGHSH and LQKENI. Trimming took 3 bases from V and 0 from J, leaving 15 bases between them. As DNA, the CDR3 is TGTGCCAGCTCACCGAGCGGGGGGGTCGACTCCTATAATTCACCCCTCCACTTT. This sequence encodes CASSPSGGVDSYNSPLHF.

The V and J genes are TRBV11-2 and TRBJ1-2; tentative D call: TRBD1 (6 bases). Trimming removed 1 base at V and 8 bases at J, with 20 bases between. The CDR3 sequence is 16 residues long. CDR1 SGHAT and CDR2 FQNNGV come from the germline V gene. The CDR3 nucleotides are TGTGCCAGCAGCTTAGCCGTGGGCAGGGGAGCAGAAGGCTACACCTTC. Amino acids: CASSLAVGRGAEGYTF.

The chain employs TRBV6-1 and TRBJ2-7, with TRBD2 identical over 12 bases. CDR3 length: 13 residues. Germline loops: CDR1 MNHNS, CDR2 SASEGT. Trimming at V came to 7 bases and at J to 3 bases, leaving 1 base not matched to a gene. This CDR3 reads CASKTSGSYEQYF. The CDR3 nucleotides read TGTGCCAGCAAGACTAGCGGGAGCTACGAGCAGTACTTC.

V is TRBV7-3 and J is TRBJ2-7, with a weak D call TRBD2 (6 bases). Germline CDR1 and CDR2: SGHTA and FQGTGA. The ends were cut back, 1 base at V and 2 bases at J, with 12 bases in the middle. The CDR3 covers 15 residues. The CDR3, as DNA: TGTGCCAGCAGCTTAAGGGGCGGGAACCCCTACGAGCAGTACTTC. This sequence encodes CASSLRGGNPYEQYF.

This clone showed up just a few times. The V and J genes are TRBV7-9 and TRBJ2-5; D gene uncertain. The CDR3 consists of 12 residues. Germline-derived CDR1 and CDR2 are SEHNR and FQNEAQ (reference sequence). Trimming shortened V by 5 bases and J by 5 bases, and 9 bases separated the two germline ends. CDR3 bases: TGTGCCAGCAGCATAATCTCCGAGACCCAGTACTTC. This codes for CASSIISETQYF.

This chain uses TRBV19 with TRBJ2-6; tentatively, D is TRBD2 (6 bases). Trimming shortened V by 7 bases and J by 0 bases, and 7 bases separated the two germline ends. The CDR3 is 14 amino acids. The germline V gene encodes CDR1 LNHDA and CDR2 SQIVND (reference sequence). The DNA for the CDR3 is TGTGCCAGTAACGGGGGCTCTGGGGCCAACGTCCTGACTTTC. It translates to CASNGGSGANVLTF.

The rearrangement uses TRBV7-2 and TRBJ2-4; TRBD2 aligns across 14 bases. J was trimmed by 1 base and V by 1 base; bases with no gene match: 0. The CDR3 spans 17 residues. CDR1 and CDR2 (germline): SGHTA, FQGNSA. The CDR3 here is CASSLGTSGGAKNIQYF. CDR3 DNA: TGTGCCAGCAGCTTAGGGACTAGCGGGGGGGCCAAAAACATTCAGTACTTC. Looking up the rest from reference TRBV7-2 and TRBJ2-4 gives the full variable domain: GAGVSQSPSNKVTEKGKDVELRCDPISGHTALYWYRQSLGQGLEFLIYFQGNSAPDKSGLPSDRFSAERTGGSVSTLTIQRTQQEDSAVYLCASSLGTSGGAKNIQYFGAGTRLSVL.

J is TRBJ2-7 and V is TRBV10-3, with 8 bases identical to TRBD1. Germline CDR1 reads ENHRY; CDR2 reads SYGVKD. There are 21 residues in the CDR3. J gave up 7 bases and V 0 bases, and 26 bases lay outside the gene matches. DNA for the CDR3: TGTGCCATCAGTGAGTCGTTTGTTCGGGGGTTTCGCCGAGACAGGGGATGGGAGCAGTACTTC. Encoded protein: CAISESFVRGFRRDRGWEQYF.

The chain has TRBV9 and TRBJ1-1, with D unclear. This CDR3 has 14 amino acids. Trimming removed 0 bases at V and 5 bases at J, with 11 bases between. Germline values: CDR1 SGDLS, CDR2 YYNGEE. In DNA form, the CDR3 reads TGTGCCAGCAGCGTAGGCGAAACGGGTACTGAAGCTTTCTTT. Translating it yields CASSVGETGTEAFF. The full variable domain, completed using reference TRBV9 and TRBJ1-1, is DSGVTQTPKHLITATGQRVTLRCSPRSGDLSVYWYQQSLDQGLQFLIQYYNGEERAKGNILERFSAQQFPDLHSELNLSSLELGDSALYFCASSVGETGTEAFFGQGTRLTVV.

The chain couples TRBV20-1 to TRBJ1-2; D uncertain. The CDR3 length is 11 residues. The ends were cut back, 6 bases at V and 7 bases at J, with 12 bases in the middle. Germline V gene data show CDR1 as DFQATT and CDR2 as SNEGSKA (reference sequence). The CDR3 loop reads CSAPSARGYTF. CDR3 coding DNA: TGCAGTGCCCCAAGCGCTCGTGGCTACACCTTC.

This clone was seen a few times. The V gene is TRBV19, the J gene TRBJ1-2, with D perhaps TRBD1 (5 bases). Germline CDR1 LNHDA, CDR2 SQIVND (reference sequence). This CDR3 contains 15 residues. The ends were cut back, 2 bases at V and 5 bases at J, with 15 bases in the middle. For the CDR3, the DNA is TGTGCCAGTAGTATACGGGCAGGGTTGGAATATGGCTACACCTTC. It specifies CASSIRAGLEYGYTF. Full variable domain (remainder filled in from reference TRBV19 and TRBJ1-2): DGGITQSPKYLFRKEGQNVTLSCEQNLNHDAMYWYRQDPGQGLRLIYYSQIVNDFQKGDIAEGYSVSREKKESFPLTVTSAQKNPTAFYLCASSIRAGLEYGYTFGSGTRLTVV.

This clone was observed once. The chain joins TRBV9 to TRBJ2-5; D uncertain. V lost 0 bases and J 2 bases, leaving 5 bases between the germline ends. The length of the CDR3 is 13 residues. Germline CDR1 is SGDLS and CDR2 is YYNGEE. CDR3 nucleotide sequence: TGTGCCAGCAGCGTAGCTACGCAAGAGACCCAGTACTTC. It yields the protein CASSVATQETQYF.

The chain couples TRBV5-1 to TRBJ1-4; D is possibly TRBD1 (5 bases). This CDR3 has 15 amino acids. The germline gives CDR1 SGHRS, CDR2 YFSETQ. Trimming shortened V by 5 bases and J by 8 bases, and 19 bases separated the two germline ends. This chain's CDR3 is CASRYPRGQGEKLFF. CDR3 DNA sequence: TGCGCCAGCAGGTACCCGCGGGGCCAGGGCGAAAAACTGTTTTTT.

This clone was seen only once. The DNA for the CDR3 is TGTGCCAGCAGCCTTTCGGACTCCAGCTCCTACGAGCAGTACTTC. This codes for CASSLSDSSSYEQYF. This chain links TRBV4-2 with TRBJ2-7, with TRBD2 as a possible D gene (5 bases). The CDR3 covers 15 residues. V was clipped by 4 bases and J by 0 bases, with 13 bases between them. The germline V gene encodes CDR1 LGHNA and CDR2 YNFKEQ.

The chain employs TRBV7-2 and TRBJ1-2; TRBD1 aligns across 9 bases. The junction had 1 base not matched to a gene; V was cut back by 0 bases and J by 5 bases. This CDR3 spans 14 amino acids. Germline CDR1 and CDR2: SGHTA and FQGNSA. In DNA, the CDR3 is TGTGCCAGCAGCTTAGCAGGACAGGGGTATGGCTACACCTTC. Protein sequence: CASSLAGQGYGYTF.

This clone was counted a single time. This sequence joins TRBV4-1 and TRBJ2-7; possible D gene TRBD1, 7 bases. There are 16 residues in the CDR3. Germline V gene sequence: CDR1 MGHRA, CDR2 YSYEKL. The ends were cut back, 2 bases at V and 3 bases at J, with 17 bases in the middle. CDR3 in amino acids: CASSQLSRQGGYEQYF. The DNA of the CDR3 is TGCGCCAGCAGCCAACTATCCCGGCAGGGGGGCTACGAGCAGTACTTC.

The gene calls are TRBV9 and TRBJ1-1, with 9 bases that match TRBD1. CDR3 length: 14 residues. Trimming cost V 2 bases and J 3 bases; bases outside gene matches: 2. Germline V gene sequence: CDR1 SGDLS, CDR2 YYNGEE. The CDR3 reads CASSVRQGDTEAFF. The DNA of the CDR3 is TGTGCCAGCAGCGTTAGACAGGGGGACACTGAAGCTTTCTTT.

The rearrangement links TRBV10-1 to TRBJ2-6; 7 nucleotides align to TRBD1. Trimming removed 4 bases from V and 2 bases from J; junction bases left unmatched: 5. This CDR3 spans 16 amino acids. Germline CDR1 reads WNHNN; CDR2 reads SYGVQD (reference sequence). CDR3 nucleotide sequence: TGCGCCAGCAGTGGTGGACAGGCGCCTGGGGCCAACGTCCTGACTTTC. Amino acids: CASSGGQAPGANVLTF.

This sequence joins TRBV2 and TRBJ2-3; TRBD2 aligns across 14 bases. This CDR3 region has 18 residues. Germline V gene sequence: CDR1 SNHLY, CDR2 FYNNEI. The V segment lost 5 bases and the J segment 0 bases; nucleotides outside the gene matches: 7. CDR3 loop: CASSKGLAGGPSTDTQYF. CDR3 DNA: TGTGCCAGCAGTAAAGGACTAGCGGGGGGCCCTAGCACAGATACGCAGTATTTT.

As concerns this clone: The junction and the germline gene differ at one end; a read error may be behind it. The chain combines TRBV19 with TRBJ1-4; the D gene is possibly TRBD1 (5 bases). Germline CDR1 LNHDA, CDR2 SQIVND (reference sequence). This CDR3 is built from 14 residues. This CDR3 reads CASSPRDYNEELFF. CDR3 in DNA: TGTGCCAGTAGTCCTCGGGACTACAATGAAGAACTGTTTTTT.

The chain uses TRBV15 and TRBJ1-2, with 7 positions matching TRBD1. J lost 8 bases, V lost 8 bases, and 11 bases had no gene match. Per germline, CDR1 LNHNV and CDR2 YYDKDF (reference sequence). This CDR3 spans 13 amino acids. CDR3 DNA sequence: TGTGCCACCGCACAAACAGGGGCGTTCGGCTACACCTTC. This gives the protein CATAQTGAFGYTF.

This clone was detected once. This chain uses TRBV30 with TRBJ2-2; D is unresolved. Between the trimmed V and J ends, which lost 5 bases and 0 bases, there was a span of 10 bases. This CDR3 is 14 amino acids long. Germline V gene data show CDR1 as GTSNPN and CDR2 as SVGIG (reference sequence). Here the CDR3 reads CAWCRQSNTGELFF. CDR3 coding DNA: TGTGCCTGGTGTCGTCAGTCGAACACCGGGGAGCTGTTTTTT.

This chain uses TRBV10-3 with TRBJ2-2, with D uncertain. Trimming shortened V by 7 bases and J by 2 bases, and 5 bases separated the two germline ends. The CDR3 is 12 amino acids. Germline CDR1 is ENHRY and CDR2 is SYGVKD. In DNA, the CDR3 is TGTGCCATCACACAAAACACCGGGGAGCTGTTTTTT. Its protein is CAITQNTGELFF.

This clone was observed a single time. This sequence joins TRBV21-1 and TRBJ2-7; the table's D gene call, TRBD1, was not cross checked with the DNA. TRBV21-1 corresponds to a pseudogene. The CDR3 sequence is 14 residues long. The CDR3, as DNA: TGTGCCAGCAGCACGACGGACAGGGGATACGAGCAGTACTTC. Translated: CASSTTDRGYEQYF.

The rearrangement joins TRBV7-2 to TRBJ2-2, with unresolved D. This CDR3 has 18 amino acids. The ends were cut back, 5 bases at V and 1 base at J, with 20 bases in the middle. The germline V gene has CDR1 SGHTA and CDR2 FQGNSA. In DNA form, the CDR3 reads TGTGCCAGCAGCATAGGGTATTTCGTAGGCGGGAACACCGGGGAGCTGTTTTTT. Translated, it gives CASSIGYFVGGNTGELFF. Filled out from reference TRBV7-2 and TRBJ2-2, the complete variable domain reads GAGVSQSPSNKVTEKGKDVELRCDPISGHTALYWYRQSLGQGLEFLIYFQGNSAPDKSGLPSDRFSAERTGGSVSTLTIQRTQQEDSAVYLCASSIGYFVGGNTGELFFGEGSRLTVL.

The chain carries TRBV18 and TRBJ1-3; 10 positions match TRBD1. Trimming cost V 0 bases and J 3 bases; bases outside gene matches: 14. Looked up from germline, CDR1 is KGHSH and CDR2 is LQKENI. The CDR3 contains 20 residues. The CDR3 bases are TGTGCCAGCTCACCACCAAACAAAGCGGACAGGGGGGTAATTGGAAACACCATATATTTT. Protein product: CASSPPNKADRGVIGNTIYF.

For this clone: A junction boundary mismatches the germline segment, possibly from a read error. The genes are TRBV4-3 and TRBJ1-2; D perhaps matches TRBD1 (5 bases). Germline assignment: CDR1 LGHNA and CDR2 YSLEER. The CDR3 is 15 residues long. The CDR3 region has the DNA TGCGCCAGCAGCCAAGAGGCCCGGGGGTGGTATGGCCACACCTTC. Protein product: CASSQEARGWYGHTF.

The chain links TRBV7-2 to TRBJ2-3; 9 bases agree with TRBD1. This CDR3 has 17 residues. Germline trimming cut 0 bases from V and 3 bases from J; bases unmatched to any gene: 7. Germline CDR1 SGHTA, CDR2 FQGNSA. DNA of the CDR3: TGTGCCAGCAGCTTAGCATACGGGACAGGGAGGACAGATACGCAGTATTTT. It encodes CASSLAYGTGRTDTQYF.

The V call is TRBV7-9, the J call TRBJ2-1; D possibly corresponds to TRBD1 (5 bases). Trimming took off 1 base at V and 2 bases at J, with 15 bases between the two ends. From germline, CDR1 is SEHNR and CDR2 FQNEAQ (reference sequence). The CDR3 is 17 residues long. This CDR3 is CASSLVGLAGPYNEQFF. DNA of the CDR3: TGTGCCAGCAGCTTAGTGGGGTTGGCAGGGCCCTACAATGAGCAGTTCTTC. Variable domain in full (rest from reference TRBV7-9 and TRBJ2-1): DTGVSQNPRHKITKRGQNVTFRCDPISEHNRLYWYRQTLGQGPEFLTYFQNEAQLEKSRLLSDRFSAERPKGSFSTLEIQRTEQGDSAMYLCASSLVGLAGPYNEQFFGPGTRLTVL.

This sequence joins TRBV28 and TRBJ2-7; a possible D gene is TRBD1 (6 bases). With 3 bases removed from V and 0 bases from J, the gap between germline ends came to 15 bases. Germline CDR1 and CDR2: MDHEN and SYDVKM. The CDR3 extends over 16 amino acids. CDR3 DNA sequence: TGTGCCAGCAGTTTCTCCGGGACAAAGGTCTCCTACGAGCAGTACTTC. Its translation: CASSFSGTKVSYEQYF. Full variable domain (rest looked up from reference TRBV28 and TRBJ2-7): DVKVTQSSRYLVKRTGEKVFLECVQDMDHENMFWYRQDPGLGLRLIYFSYDVKMKEKGDIPEGYSVSREKKERFSLILESASTNQTSMYLCASSFSGTKVSYEQYFGPGTRLTVT.